This entry lists 22 T cell receptor beta chains sequenced from one sample in a study of blood T cell repertoires in COVID-19. Assay: immunoSEQ multiplex PCR; the TCRdb copy retains only in-frame clones and omits some. This sample has around 290,000 clones, with roughly 86% found just once. Material: peripheral blood. All receptors come from a woman aged 45-59 years who had recovered from COVID-19.

V and J are TRBV12-5 and TRBJ1-2; 7 nucleotides agree with TRBD1. Germline V CDR1 and CDR2: LGHNT, FRNRAP. The CDR3 has 17 amino acids. Unmatched junction bases numbered 15, after V lost 2 bases and J lost 6 bases. The CDR3 reads CASGLLLTGTIMDGYTF. DNA of the CDR3: TGTGCTAGTGGTTTGCTCCTGACAGGGACGATAATGGATGGCTACACCTTC.

V is TRBV28 and J is TRBJ1-4; 9 bases agree with TRBD1. Germline CDR1 MDHEN, CDR2 SYDVKM. CDR3 size: 14 residues. V trimming: 5 bases; J trimming: 10 bases; junction bases outside the gene matches: 8. CDR3: CASSNYRGQVKLFF. CDR3 sequence (DNA): TGTGCCAGCAGTAATTACAGGGGGCAAGTAAAACTGTTTTTT.

This clone turned up a few times. This rearrangement joins TRBV11-1 to TRBJ2-7; 12 bases line up with TRBD1. Trimming at V came to 4 bases and at J to 5 bases, leaving 3 bases not matched to a gene. CDR1 is SGHAT, CDR2 FQDESV, per germline (reference sequence). The CDR3 totals 14 residues. This CDR3 is CASSSRDRGHEQYF. The CDR3 region has the DNA TGTGCCAGCAGCTCCCGGGACAGGGGGCACGAGCAGTACTTC.

J is TRBJ2-2 and V is TRBV21-1; no DNA check was done on the table's D call, TRBD1. TRBV21-1 represents a pseudogene. The CDR3 covers 17 residues. Here the CDR3 DNA reads TGTGCCAGCAGCAAAGGGGACAGGGGGGCGAACACCGGGGAGCTGTTTTTT. Translation: CASSKGDRGANTGELFF.

The chain employs TRBV11-3 and TRBJ2-1, with D perhaps TRBD1 (6 bases). Germline CDR1 reads SGHNT; CDR2 reads YENEEA. CDR3 size: 14 residues. Deletions cut 0 bases from V and 8 bases from J, with 11 bases between. As DNA, the CDR3 is TGTGCCAGCAGCTTAGATGCAGGGGTTGATGAGCAGTTCTTC. The encoded protein is CASSLDAGVDEQFF.

J is TRBJ1-2 and V is TRBV29-1; 9 positions match TRBD1. Trimming at V came to 8 bases and at J to 4 bases, leaving 8 bases not matched to a gene. This CDR3 is 13 amino acids long. CDR1 is SQVTM, CDR2 ANQGSEA, per germline. The CDR3: CSTTGGEGYGYTF. The CDR3 DNA reads as TGCAGCACGACAGGGGGTGAAGGCTATGGCTACACCTTC.

This sequence joins TRBV28 and TRBJ1-4; TRBD1 agrees at 7 bases. This CDR3 is 13 amino acids long. Germline V lookup: CDR1 MDHEN, CDR2 SYDVKM. The J segment lost 5 bases and the V segment lost 8 bases, leaving 5 bases of the junction unmatched. Here the CDR3 DNA reads TGTGCCAGCCGGAGGGGGCACAATGAAAAACTGTTTTTT. Translation: CASRRGHNEKLFF. Looking up the rest from reference TRBV28 and TRBJ1-4 gives the full variable domain: DVKVTQSSRYLVKRTGEKVFLECVQDMDHENMFWYRQDPGLGLRLIYFSYDVKMKEKGDIPEGYSVSREKKERFSLILESASTNQTSMYLCASRRGHNEKLFFGSGTQLSVL.

V gene TRBV3-1 (or the pseudogene TRBV3-2) combines with J gene TRBJ2-3; D possibly corresponds to TRBD2 (6 bases). This CDR3 is built from 16 residues. Per the germline V gene, CDR1 is LGHDT and CDR2 is YNNKEL (reference sequence). V was cut by 7 bases and J by 4 bases, with 21 bases left in between. The CDR3 protein is CASTTAGRAFPDTQYF. Written as DNA, the CDR3 is TGTGCCAGCACCACAGCGGGCAGGGCCTTCCCAGATACGCAGTATTTT.

This chain connects TRBV30 to TRBJ1-2; 7 nucleotides agree with TRBD1. The germline V gene encodes CDR1 GTSNPN and CDR2 SVGIG (reference sequence). Germline trimming cut 4 bases from V and 4 bases from J; bases unmatched to any gene: 6. This CDR3 region has 13 residues. The CDR3 region is CAWKPGQLYGYTF. The CDR3 nucleotides are TGTGCCTGGAAACCGGGACAGCTCTATGGCTACACCTTC.

The rearrangement links TRBV6-5 to TRBJ2-7; D perhaps matches TRBD1 (5 bases). Trimming shortened V by 6 bases and J by 4 bases, and 16 bases separated the two germline ends. This CDR3 has 14 amino acids. CDR1 and CDR2 from the germline V gene are MNHEY and SVGAGI. The CDR3 loop reads CASSSARDGYEQYF. DNA for the CDR3: TGTGCCAGCAGCTCCGCCAGGGATGGGTACGAGCAGTACTTC.

The chain recombines TRBV19 with TRBJ1-2, with TRBD1 matching over 8 bases. With 10 bases clipped from V and 4 bases from J, the junction kept 11 bases outside the gene matches. This CDR3 region has 14 residues. In germline, CDR1 is LNHDA, CDR2 SQIVND (reference sequence). CDR3 nucleotides: TGTGCCACCAAACGACAGGGGATGAGCTATGGCTACACCTTC. Translated: CATKRQGMSYGYTF.

Only one count was recorded for this clone. This chain joins TRBV18 and TRBJ2-7, with D perhaps TRBD1 (5 bases). V lost 5 bases, J lost 3 bases, and 17 bases lay in between. The CDR3 consists of 15 residues. CDR1 and CDR2 (germline): KGHSH, LQKENI. The CDR3, as DNA: TGTGCCAGCTCATCACGGATTGACAGCATCTACGAGCAGTACTTC. Residues: CASSSRIDSIYEQYF. Full variable domain (rest looked up from reference TRBV18 and TRBJ2-7): NAGVMQNPRHLVRRRGQEARLRCSPMKGHSHVYWYRQLPEEGLKFMVYLQKENIIDESGMPKERFSAEFPKEGPSILRIQQVVRGDSAAYFCASSSRIDSIYEQYFGPGTRLTVT.

This clone showed up just once. The chain couples TRBV27 to TRBJ2-3, with D possibly TRBD2 on 5 matching bases. The CDR3 runs 14 residues. Trimming left V 5 bases short and J 5 bases short, with 14 bases between. In germline, CDR1 is MNHEY, CDR2 SMNVEV (reference sequence). The CDR3 loop is CASSPPYRGDTQYF. The DNA for the CDR3 is TGTGCCAGCAGTCCTCCCTACCGGGGAGATACGCAGTATTTT.

This clone was seen a single time. Here the CDR3 DNA reads TGTGCCAGTAGTTTGGGGGCTCAGCCCCAGCATTTT. This encodes CASSLGAQPQHF. The rearrangement joins TRBV19 to TRBJ1-5; a weak D match, TRBD1 (6 bases). CDR3 length: 12 amino acids. CDR1 is LNHDA, CDR2 SQIVND, per germline (reference sequence). V lost 5 bases and J lost 6, with 8 bases in between.

The chain combines TRBV3-1 (or the pseudogene TRBV3-2) with TRBJ2-5; perhaps TRBD1 as D (5 bases). Germline CDR1 and CDR2: LGHDT and YNNKEL (reference sequence). This CDR3 region has 14 residues. V was clipped by 1 base and J by 2 bases, with 8 bases between them. The CDR3 sequence is CASSQVRGQETQYF. The CDR3 bases are TGTGCCAGCAGCCAAGTAAGGGGACAAGAGACCCAGTACTTC.

CDR3 DNA sequence: TGTGCCAGTAGTATAGATCGTCTCCAGGGGGAAATCGGTGAAAAACTGTTTTTT. Translated, it gives CASSIDRLQGEIGEKLFF. The rearrangement uses TRBV19 and TRBJ1-4; 7 positions match TRBD1. V shed 0 bases and J 7 bases; nucleotides not matched to a gene: 14. Looked up from germline, CDR1 is LNHDA and CDR2 is SQIVND (reference sequence). This CDR3 spans 18 amino acids.

This clone was counted once. CDR3 nucleotides: TGTGCCAGCAGTGAACAGGGGTCTGGTGGCTACACCTTC. Translation gives CASSEQGSGGYTF. This rearrangement joins TRBV2 to TRBJ1-2, with D possibly matching TRBD1 (6 bases). V was clipped by 2 bases and J by 7 bases, with 11 bases between them. CDR1 and CDR2 (germline): SNHLY, FYNNEI. The CDR3 runs 13 residues. Using reference TRBV2 and TRBJ1-2 for the parts outside the CDR3, the full variable domain is EPEVTQTPSHQVTQMGQEVILRCVPISNHLYFYWYRQILGQKVEFLVSFYNNEISEKSEIFDDQFSVERPDGSNFTLKIRSTKLEDSAMYFCASSEQGSGGYTFGSGTRLTVV.

V and J are TRBV7-9 and TRBJ1-4, with D possibly TRBD1 on 6 matching bases. The CDR3 spans 14 residues. V lost 4 bases and J lost 5, with 11 bases in between. Germline V gene sequence: CDR1 SEHNR, CDR2 FQNEAQ (reference sequence). CDR3 coding DNA: TGTGCCAGCAGCTACAGGGAGGGGAATGAAAAACTGTTTTTT. Translating it yields CASSYREGNEKLFF.

The V gene is TRBV4-3, the J gene TRBJ1-3; D not resolved. V was cut by 1 base and J by 6 bases, with 13 bases left in between. The V gene's germline CDR1 is LGHNA and CDR2 YSLEER. The CDR3 totals 15 residues. The CDR3 DNA sequence: TGCGCCAGCAGCCAAGGCAACGGGGTTGAAAACACCATATATTTT. Translation: CASSQGNGVENTIYF.

V usage is TRBV7-2 and J usage is TRBJ1-3; 9 bases match TRBD1. This CDR3 region has 16 residues. CDR1 and CDR2 from the germline V gene are SGHTA and FQGNSA. Trimming cost V 0 bases and J 4 bases; bases outside gene matches: 4. The CDR3: CASSLAGTGNGNTIYF. In DNA form, the CDR3 reads TGTGCCAGCAGCTTAGCTGGGACAGGGAACGGAAACACCATATATTTT.

The gene calls are TRBV6-5 and TRBJ1-5; D is unclear. The CDR3 has 15 residues. The V end lost 4 bases, the J end lost 0 bases, and 10 bases lay between the germline ends. Per the germline V gene, CDR1 is MNHEY and CDR2 is SVGAGI. CDR3 sequence: CASSSQRNSNQPQHF. As DNA, the CDR3 is TGTGCCAGCAGTTCTCAGAGGAATAGCAATCAGCCCCAGCATTTT.

The rearrangement uses TRBV15 and TRBJ2-5, with D unclear. The CDR3 runs to 13 residues. Germline V gives CDR1 LNHNV, CDR2 YYDKDF (reference sequence). The V end was cut by 0 bases, the J end by 5 bases, with 7 bases between. The CDR3: CATSRDPGETQYF. CDR3 DNA: TGTGCCACCAGCAGAGATCCCGGGGAGACCCAGTACTTC.